This T cell receptor beta chain was recorded in a study of OX40 agonist ivuxolimab in advanced cancers. Study results and caveats: Low normalized clonal expansion also occurred in some nonresponding patients.

Sequencing was performed with immunoSEQ multiplex PCR; in TCRdb, only in-frame clones are kept and a portion is missing. Counted here are tens of thousands of clones, about 84% occurring once; the ten biggest clones make up around 3.9%. In regard to this clone: Its antigen is unidentified. This specimen includes other DNA sequences encoding the same CDR3.

The CDR3 spans 14 residues. CDR1 is SGHTA and CDR2 is FQGTGA in the germline V gene. Deletions cut 5 bases from V and 1 base from J, with 8 bases between. The chain uses TRBV7-3 and TRBJ2-2; D is unclear. The specimen was CD4+ or CD8+ T cells sorted from blood, collected in a trial of the OX40 agonist ivuxolimab. This sequence originates from an adult with an advanced solid tumor such as melanoma, head and neck, liver or kidney cancer. The CDR3 protein is CASSPTGNTGELFF. The CDR3 bases are TGTGCCAGCAGCCCGACGGGGAACACCGGGGAGCTGTTTTTT. The full variable domain, its missing parts supplied by reference TRBV7-3 and TRBJ2-2, is GAGVSQTPSNKVTEKGKYVELRCDPISGHTALYWYRQSLGQGPEFLIYFQGTGAADDSGLPNDRFFAVRPEGSVSTLKIQRTERGDSAVYLCASSPTGNTGELFFGEGSRLTVL.